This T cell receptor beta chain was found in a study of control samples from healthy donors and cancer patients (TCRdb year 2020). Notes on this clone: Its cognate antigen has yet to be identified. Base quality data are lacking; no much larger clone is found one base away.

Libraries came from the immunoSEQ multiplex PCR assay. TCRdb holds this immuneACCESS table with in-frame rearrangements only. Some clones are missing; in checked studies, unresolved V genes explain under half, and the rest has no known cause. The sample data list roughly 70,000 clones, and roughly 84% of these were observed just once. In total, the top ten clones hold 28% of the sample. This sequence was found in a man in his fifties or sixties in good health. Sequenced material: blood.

The DNA sequence follows: TGTGCCAGCAGCGCAGGAACAGGGAGACAGAACACTGAAGCTTTCTTT. Its product reads: CASSAGTGRQNTEAFF. The chain employs TRBV9 and TRBJ1-1; TRBD1 is possibly the D segment (6 matching bases). Taken from the germline V gene, the CDR1 and CDR2 loops are SGDLS and YYNGEE. Deletion took 3 bases off V and 1 base off J, with a span of 16 bases between the germline ends. From cysteine to phenylalanine, the CDR3 is 16 amino acids long. CDR3 DNA is the only sequence kept; it has 48 bases, read in frame from the first base.